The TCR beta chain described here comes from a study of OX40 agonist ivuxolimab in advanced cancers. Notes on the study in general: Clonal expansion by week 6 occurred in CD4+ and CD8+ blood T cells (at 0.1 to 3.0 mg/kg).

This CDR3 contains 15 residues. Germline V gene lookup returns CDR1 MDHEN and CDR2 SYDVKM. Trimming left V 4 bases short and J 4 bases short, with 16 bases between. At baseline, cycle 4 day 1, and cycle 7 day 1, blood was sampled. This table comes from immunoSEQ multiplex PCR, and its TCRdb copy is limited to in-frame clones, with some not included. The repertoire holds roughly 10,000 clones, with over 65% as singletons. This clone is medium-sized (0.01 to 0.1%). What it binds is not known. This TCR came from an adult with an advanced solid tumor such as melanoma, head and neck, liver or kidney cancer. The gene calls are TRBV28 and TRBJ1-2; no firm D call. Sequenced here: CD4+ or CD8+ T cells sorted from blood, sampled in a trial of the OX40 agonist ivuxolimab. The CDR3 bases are TGTGCCAGCAGTTCCATCAGGACGGACCGCTATGGCTACACCTTC. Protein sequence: CASSSIRTDRYGYTF.